This TCR beta chain was observed in a study of CD8 T cells in Susac syndrome. In the study overall: Blood was drawn from Susac syndrome patients while they were therapy-naive, on corticosteroids, or on intravenous immunoglobulin alone.

CDR1 and CDR2 (germline): ENHRY, SYGVKD. The CDR3 consists of 14 residues. V was trimmed by 2 bases and J by 5 bases, leaving 12 bases between them. The RNA input was about 0.5 to 1 ug, and it was reverse transcribed with random hexamers. The CDR3 of TCR beta was amplified by immunoSEQ multiplex PCR across 54 Vbeta and 13 Jbeta. MiXCR, applied by TCRdb to the immunoSEQ multiplex PCR reads, yields one record per CDR3 protein. The sample has about 130,000 distinct CDR3 sequences, roughly 94% seen once. The sequenced target, TCR beta, came from blood CD8+ and CD4+ T cells. The rearrangement links TRBV10-3 to TRBJ1-1, with D possibly TRBD1 on 5 matching bases. Sample: CD8+ T cells from PBMCs. The sequence came from a human donor with Susac syndrome. The CDR3 loop is CAISEPPEGTEAFF. As DNA, the CDR3 is TGTGCCATCAGTGAGCCCCCGGAGGGGACTGAAGCTTTCTTT.